These 10 T cell receptor beta chains were sequenced from one sample in a study of blood T cell repertoires in COVID-19. TCRdb keeps only in-frame clones here, not all; method: immunoSEQ multiplex PCR. This table has about 160,000 clones, roughly 79% appearing once. Input material: peripheral blood. These receptors all stem from a woman at least 80 years old with acute or convalescent COVID-19.

The V gene is TRBV9, the J gene TRBJ2-1; D unresolved. Between the trimmed V and J ends, which lost 2 bases and 9 bases, there was a span of 9 bases. This CDR3 has 12 amino acids. CDR1 and CDR2 from the germline V gene are SGDLS and YYNGEE. CDR3 sequence: CASSVRSGEQFF. The CDR3 DNA sequence: TGTGCCAGCAGCGTGAGGTCTGGTGAGCAGTTCTTC.

The rearrangement uses TRBV28 and TRBJ2-1; TRBD2 aligns across 7 bases. The CDR3 has 13 residues. CDR1 MDHEN and CDR2 SYDVKM come from the germline V gene. Trimming at V came to 2 bases and at J to 10 bases, leaving 5 bases not matched to a gene. The CDR3 is CASSLGTKLEQFF. CDR3 DNA sequence: TGTGCCAGCAGTTTAGGGACTAAACTAGAGCAGTTCTTC.

The chain employs TRBV5-1 and TRBJ2-5, with a weak D call TRBD1 (6 bases). The germline CDR1 and CDR2 sequences are SGHRS and YFSETQ. The V end was cut by 4 bases, the J end by 4 bases, with 20 bases between. The CDR3 covers 16 residues. The CDR3 DNA is TGCGCCAGCAGCCAGGGCAGGGGACCGCTGACAGAGACCCAGTACTTC. Amino acid sequence: CASSQGRGPLTETQYF.

Comment on this clone: This same CDR3 is encoded by further DNA sequences in the sample. The V and J genes are TRBV6-5 and TRBJ1-1; 8 nucleotides agree with TRBD1. This CDR3 is built from 14 residues. With 6 bases clipped from V and 1 base from J, the junction kept 4 bases outside the gene matches. Germline V gene data show CDR1 as MNHEY and CDR2 as SVGAGI. The CDR3 DNA reads TGTGCCAGCAGAGTTGACAGGGGGAACACTGAAGCTTTCTTT. It encodes CASRVDRGNTEAFF.

The rearrangement uses TRBV19 and TRBJ1-2, with TRBD1 as a possible D gene (5 bases). CDR3 length: 15 amino acids. V lost 4 bases and J 4 bases, leaving 16 bases between the germline ends. CDR1 and CDR2 (germline): LNHDA, SQIVND (reference sequence). CDR3: CASSRSQGSLYGYTF. In DNA form, the CDR3 reads TGTGCCAGTAGTAGGAGTCAGGGATCACTCTATGGCTACACCTTC. Filled out from reference TRBV19 and TRBJ1-2, the complete variable domain reads DGGITQSPKYLFRKEGQNVTLSCEQNLNHDAMYWYRQDPGQGLRLIYYSQIVNDFQKGDIAEGYSVSREKKESFPLTVTSAQKNPTAFYLCASSRSQGSLYGYTFGSGTRLTVV.

This chain links TRBV9 with TRBJ1-2; a weak D match, TRBD1 (6 bases). Trimming removed 4 bases from V and 6 bases from J, with 25 bases in between. The CDR3 has 17 amino acids. Germline lookup yields CDR1 SGDLS and CDR2 YYNGEE. The CDR3 protein is CASSRRGAGRELDGYTF. The CDR3, as DNA: TGTGCCAGCAGCCGGCGGGGGGCAGGTCGGGAATTGGATGGCTACACCTTC.

The V call is TRBV5-1, the J call TRBJ1-1, with D perhaps matching TRBD1 (5 bases). The CDR3 runs to 15 residues. V was shortened by 4 bases and J by 0 bases, with 13 bases between the two germline ends. Germline V gene lookup returns CDR1 SGHRS and CDR2 YFSETQ. The CDR3 DNA follows: TGCGCCAGCAGCCTCTGGGGGGGAGTGAACACTGAAGCTTTCTTT. Translating gives CASSLWGGVNTEAFF.

J is TRBJ2-7 and V is TRBV7-9; 8 bases line up with TRBD1. The CDR3 spans 14 residues. CDR1 SEHNR and CDR2 FQNEAQ come from the germline V gene (reference sequence). With 5 bases clipped from V and 4 bases from J, the junction kept 7 bases outside the gene matches. CDR3 nucleotides: TGTGCCAGCAGCCCGGGACAGGCCCCTTACGAGCAGTACTTC. It is translated as CASSPGQAPYEQYF.

The chain couples TRBV5-4 to TRBJ2-3, with 7 positions matching TRBD2. The CDR3 is made up of 19 amino acids. Germline V gives CDR1 SGHNT, CDR2 YYREEE (reference sequence). V shed 1 base, J shed 2 bases, and the junction held 16 bases outside the gene matches. The chain's CDR3 is CASSLSFWRETSFTDTQYF. CDR3 bases: TGTGCCAGCAGCTTGAGCTTCTGGCGGGAGACCTCTTTCACAGATACGCAGTATTTT. Using reference TRBV5-4 and TRBJ2-3 for the parts outside the CDR3, the full variable domain is ETGVTQSPTHLIKTRGQQVTLRCSSQSGHNTVSWYQQALGQGPQFIFQYYREEENGRGNFPPRFSGLQFPNYSSELNVNALELDDSALYLCASSLSFWRETSFTDTQYFGPGTRLTVL.

The rearrangement uses TRBV3-1 (or the pseudogene TRBV3-2) and TRBJ2-7, with TRBD1 as a possible D gene (6 bases). Germline CDR1 is LGHDT and CDR2 is YNNKEL (reference sequence). This CDR3 is 13 amino acids long. Trimming shortened V by 3 bases and J by 6 bases, and 12 bases separated the two germline ends. The CDR3 region has the DNA TGTGCCAGCAGCCAGGGCACAGGGTTCGAGCAGTACTTC. Amino acids: CASSQGTGFEQYF.